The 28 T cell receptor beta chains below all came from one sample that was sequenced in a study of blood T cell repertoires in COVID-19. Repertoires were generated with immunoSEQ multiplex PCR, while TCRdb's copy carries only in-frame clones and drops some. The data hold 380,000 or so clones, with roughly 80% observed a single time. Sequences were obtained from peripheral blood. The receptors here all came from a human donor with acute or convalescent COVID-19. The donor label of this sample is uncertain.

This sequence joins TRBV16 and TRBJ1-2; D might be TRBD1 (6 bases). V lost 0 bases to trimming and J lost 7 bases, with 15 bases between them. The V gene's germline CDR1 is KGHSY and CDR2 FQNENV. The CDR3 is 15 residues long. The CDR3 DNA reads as TGTGCCAGCAGCCAATCTAGCAGGACAGCCTTTGGCTACACCTTC. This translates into CASSQSSRTAFGYTF.

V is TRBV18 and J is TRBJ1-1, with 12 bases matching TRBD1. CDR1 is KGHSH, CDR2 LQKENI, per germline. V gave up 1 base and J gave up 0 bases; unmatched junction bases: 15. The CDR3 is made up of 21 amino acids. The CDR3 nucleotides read TGTGCCAGCTCACCACTGCAAATCGAGGGGACAGGGGGCAAAGTGAACACTGAAGCTTTCTTT. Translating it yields CASSPLQIEGTGGKVNTEAFF.

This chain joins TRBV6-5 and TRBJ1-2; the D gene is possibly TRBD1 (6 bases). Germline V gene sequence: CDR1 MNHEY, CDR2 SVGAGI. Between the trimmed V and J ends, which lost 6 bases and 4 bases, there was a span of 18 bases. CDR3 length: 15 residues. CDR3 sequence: CASRLQGALPYGYTF. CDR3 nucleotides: TGTGCCAGCAGACTACAGGGAGCCCTTCCCTATGGCTACACCTTC.

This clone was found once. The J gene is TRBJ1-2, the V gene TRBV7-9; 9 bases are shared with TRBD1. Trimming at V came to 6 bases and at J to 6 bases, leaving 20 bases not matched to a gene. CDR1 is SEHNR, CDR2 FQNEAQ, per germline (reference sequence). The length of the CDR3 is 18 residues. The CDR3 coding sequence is TGTGCCAGCAGTCACCCCCCGGGACAGGGAAAGAAGGAGAATGGCTACACCTTC. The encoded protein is CASSHPPGQGKKENGYTF.

Written as DNA, the CDR3 is TGTGCCAGCAGCGTGGGCTCCTCCTACGAGCAGTACTTC. Protein sequence: CASSVGSSYEQYF. J is TRBJ2-7 and V is TRBV9; no firm D call. The germline V gene has CDR1 SGDLS and CDR2 YYNGEE. The CDR3 loop spans 13 amino acids. V shed 2 bases and J shed 0 bases, with 6 bases lying between them. Filled out from reference TRBV9 and TRBJ2-7, the complete variable domain reads DSGVTQTPKHLITATGQRVTLRCSPRSGDLSVYWYQQSLDQGLQFLIQYYNGEERAKGNILERFSAQQFPDLHSELNLSSLELGDSALYFCASSVGSSYEQYFGPGTRLTVT.

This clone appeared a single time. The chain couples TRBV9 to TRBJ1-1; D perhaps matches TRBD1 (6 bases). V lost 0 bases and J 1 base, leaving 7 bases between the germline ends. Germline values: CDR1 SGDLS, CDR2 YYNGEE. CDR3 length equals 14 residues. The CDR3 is CASSVGQANTEAFF. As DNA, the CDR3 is TGTGCCAGCAGCGTAGGACAGGCGAACACTGAAGCTTTCTTT.

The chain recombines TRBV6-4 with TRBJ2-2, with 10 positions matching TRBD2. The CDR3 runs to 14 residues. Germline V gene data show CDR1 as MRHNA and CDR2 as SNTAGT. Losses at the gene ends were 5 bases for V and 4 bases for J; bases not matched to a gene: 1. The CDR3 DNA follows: TGTGCCAGCAGTAGCGGGGGGGCCACCGGGGAGCTGTTTTTT. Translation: CASSSGGATGELFF.

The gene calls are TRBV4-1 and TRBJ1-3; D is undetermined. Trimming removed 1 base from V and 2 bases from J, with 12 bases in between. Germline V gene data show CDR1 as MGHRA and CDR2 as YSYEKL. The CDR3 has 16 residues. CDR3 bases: TGCGCCAGCAGCCAAGGCTGGGGAGAGACTGGAAACACCATATATTTT. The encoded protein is CASSQGWGETGNTIYF.

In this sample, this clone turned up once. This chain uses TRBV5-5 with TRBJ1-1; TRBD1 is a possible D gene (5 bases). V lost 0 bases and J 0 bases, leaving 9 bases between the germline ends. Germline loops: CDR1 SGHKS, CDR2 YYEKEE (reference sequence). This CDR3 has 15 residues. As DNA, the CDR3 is TGTGCCAGCAGCTTGGCCGGGGGGGTGAACACTGAAGCTTTCTTT. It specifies CASSLAGGVNTEAFF.

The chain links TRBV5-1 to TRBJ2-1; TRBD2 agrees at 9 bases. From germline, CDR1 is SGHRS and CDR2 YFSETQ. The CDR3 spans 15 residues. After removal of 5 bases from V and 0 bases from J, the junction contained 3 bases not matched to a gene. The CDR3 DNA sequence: TGCGCCAGCAGGTTAGCGGGGGCCTCCTACAATGAGCAGTTCTTC. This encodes CASRLAGASYNEQFF.

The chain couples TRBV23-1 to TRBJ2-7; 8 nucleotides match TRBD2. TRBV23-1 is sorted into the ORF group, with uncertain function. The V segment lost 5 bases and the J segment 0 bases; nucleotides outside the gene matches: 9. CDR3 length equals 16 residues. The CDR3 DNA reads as TGCGCCAGCAGTGAATTAGCGGGATTTCCCTCCTACGAGCAGTACTTC. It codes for CASSELAGFPSYEQYF.

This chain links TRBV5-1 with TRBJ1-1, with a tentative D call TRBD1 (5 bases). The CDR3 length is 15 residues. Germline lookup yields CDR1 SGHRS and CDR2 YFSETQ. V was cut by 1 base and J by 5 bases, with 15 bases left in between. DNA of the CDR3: TGCGCCAGCAGCTTGCAGTCGAAGGGGCGGACTGAAGCTTTCTTT. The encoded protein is CASSLQSKGRTEAFF. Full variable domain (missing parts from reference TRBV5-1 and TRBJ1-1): KAGVTQTPRYLIKTRGQQVTLSCSPISGHRSVSWYQQTPGQGLQFLFEYFSETQRNKGNFPGRFSGRQFSNSRSEMNVSTLELGDSALYLCASSLQSKGRTEAFFGQGTRLTVV.

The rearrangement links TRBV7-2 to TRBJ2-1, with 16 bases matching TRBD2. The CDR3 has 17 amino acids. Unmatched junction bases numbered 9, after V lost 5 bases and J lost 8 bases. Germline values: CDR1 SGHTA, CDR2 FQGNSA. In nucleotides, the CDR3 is TGTGCCAGCAGCCCTCCGGGACTAGCGGGGGGGATTGATGAGCAGTTCTTC. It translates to CASSPPGLAGGIDEQFF.

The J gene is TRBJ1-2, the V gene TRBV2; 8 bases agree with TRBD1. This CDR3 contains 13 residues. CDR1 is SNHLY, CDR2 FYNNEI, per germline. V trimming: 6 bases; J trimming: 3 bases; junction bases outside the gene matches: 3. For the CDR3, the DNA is TGTGCCAGCAGGGGGACAGGCTACTATGGCTACACCTTC. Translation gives CASRGTGYYGYTF. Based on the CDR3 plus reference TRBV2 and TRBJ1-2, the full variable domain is EPEVTQTPSHQVTQMGQEVILRCVPISNHLYFYWYRQILGQKVEFLVSFYNNEISEKSEIFDDQFSVERPDGSNFTLKIRSTKLEDSAMYFCASRGTGYYGYTFGSGTRLTVV.

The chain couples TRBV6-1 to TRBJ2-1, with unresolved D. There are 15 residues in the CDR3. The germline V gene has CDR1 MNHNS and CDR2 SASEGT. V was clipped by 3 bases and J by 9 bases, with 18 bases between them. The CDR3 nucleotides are TGTGCCAGCAGTGATATTTCCCCTAGTAATAGTGAGCAGTTCTTC. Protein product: CASSDISPSNSEQFF.

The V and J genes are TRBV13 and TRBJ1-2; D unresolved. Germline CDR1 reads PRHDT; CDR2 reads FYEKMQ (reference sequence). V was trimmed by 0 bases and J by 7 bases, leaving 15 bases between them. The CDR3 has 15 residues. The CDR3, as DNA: TGTGCCAGCAGCTTAGGGCGCGGTGGATCTCGTGGCTACACCTTC. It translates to CASSLGRGGSRGYTF.

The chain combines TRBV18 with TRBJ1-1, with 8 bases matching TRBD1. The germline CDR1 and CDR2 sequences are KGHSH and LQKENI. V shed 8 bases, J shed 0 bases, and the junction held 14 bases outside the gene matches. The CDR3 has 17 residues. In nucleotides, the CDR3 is TGTGCCAGCACGGACCAGCAGGGGGCGAATATGAACACTGAAGCTTTCTTT. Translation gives CASTDQQGANMNTEAFF.

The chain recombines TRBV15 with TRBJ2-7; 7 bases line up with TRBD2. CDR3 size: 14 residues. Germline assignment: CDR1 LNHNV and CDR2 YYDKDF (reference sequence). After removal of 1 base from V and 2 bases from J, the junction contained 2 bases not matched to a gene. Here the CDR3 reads CATSRGGSAYEQYF. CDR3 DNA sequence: TGTGCCACCAGCAGAGGCGGGAGCGCCTACGAGCAGTACTTC.

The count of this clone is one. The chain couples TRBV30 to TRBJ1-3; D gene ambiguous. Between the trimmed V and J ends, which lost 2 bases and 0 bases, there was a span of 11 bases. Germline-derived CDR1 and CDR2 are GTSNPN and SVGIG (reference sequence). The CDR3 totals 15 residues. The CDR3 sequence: CAWSTPSFSGNTIYF. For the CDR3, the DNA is TGTGCCTGGAGTACACCATCTTTCTCTGGAAACACCATATATTTT.

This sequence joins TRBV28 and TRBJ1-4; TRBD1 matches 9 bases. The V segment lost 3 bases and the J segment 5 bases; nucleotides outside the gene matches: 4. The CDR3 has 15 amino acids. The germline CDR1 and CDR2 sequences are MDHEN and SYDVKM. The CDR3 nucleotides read TGTGCCAGCAGTTTTGGAGGGACAGGGAATGAAAAACTGTTTTTT. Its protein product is CASSFGGTGNEKLFF.

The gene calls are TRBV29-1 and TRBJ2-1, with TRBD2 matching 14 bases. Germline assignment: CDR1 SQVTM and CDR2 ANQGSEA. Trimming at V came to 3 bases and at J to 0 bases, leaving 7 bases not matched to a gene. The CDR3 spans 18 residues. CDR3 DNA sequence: TGCAGCGTTGAGGGACTAGCGGGAGAGAGTGTCTCCTACAATGAGCAGTTCTTC. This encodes CSVEGLAGESVSYNEQFF.

The CDR3 sequence is CATRRDSPPYEQYF. CDR3 coding DNA: TGTGCCACCAGACGGGACTCCCCTCCCTACGAGCAGTACTTC. The rearrangement joins TRBV15 to TRBJ2-7, with D tentatively TRBD2 (6 bases). With 6 bases removed from V and 2 bases from J, the gap between germline ends came to 14 bases. The germline gives CDR1 LNHNV, CDR2 YYDKDF (reference sequence). The length of the CDR3 is 14 residues.

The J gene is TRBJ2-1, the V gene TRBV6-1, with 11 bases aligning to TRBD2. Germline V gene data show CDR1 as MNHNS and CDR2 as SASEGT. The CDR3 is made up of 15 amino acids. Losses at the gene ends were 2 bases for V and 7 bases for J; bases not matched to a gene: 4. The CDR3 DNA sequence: TGTGCCAGCAGTGAACTAGCGGGGGGTGCTAATGAGCAGTTCTTC. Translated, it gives CASSELAGGANEQFF.

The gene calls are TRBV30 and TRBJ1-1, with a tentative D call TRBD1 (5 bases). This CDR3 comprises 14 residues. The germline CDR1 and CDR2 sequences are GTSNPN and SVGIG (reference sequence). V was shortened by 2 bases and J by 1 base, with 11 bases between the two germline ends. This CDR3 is CAWSKWGGNTEAFF. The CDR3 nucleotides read TGTGCCTGGAGTAAGTGGGGGGGGAACACTGAAGCTTTCTTT. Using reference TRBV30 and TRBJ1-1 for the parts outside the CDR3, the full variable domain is SQTIHQWPATLVQPVGSPLSLECTVEGTSNPNLYWYRQAAGRGLQLLFYSVGIGQISSEVPQNLSASRPQDRQFILSSKKLLLSDSGFYLCAWSKWGGNTEAFFGQGTRLTVV.

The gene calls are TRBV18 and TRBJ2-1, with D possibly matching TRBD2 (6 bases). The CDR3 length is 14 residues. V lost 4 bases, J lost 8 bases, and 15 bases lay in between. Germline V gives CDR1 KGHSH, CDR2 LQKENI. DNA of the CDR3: TGTGCCAGCTCACGAGGCACTAGCAGGTATGAGCAGTTCTTC. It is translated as CASSRGTSRYEQFF.

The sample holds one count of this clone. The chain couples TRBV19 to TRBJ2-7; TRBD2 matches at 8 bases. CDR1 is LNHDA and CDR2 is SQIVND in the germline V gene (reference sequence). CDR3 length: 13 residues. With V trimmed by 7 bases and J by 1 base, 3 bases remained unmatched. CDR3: CASKERGSYEQYF. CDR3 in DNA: TGTGCCAGTAAAGAGCGGGGGTCCTACGAGCAGTACTTC.

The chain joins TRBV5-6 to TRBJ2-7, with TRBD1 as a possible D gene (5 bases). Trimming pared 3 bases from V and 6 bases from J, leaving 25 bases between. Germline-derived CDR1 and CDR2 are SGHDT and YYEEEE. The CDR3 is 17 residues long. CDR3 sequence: CASSYSPTASRVREQYF. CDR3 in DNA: TGTGCCAGCAGCTACTCCCCCACAGCGAGCAGGGTCCGCGAGCAGTACTTC.

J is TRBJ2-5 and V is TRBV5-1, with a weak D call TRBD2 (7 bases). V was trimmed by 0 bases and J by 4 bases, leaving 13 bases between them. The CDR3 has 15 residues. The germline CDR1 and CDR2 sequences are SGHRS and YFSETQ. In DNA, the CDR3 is TGCGCCAGCAGCTTGGCGGCAGGGGAGGGAGAGACCCAGTACTTC. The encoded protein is CASSLAAGEGETQYF.